A selection of T cell receptor beta chains follows, all from one sample in a study of blood T cell repertoires in COVID-19. Assay: immunoSEQ multiplex PCR; the TCRdb copy retains only in-frame clones and omits some. The sample holds 150,000 to 200,000 clones, 88% seen once. Sequencing input: PBMCs or T cells enriched from blood (not recorded which). The receptor set was obtained from a woman aged 18-29 years who had recovered from COVID-19. Both conserved end residues are part of each CDR3. A D gene is named only where the DNA matches it firmly. Clone size is stated in some rows and not others, as once, few, many or a class when expanded.

v_gene	j_gene	d_gene	abundance	CDR3aa	CDR3nt
TRBV7-3	TRBJ1-1	-	-	CASSLTNSMNTEAFF	TGTGCCAGCAGCTTAACCAACAGCATGAACACTGAAGCTTTCTTT
TRBV19	TRBJ2-3	-	-	CASSLSRGGSTDTQYF	TGTGCCAGTAGTCTATCAAGGGGGGGATCCACAGATACGCAGTATTTT
TRBV28	TRBJ2-5	TRBD1	-	CASKTGANQETQYF	TGTGCCAGCAAGACAGGGGCTAACCAAGAGACCCAGTACTTC
TRBV9	TRBJ2-3	TRBD2	-	CASSGLAADTQYF	TGTGCCAGCAGCGGACTAGCGGCAGATACGCAGTATTTT
TRBV5-8	TRBJ2-3	-	-	CASSLYNPTTQYF	TGTGCCAGCAGCTTGTATAACCCTACTACGCAGTATTTT
TRBV10-3	TRBJ2-3	TRBD2	-	CAISELLAGLKDTQYF	TGTGCCATCAGTGAGTTATTAGCGGGACTTAAAGATACGCAGTATTTT
TRBV24-1	TRBJ2-1	TRBD2	once	CATSDQWTSGTNYNEQFF	TGTGCCACCAGTGACCAATGGACTAGCGGGACCAACTACAATGAGCAGTTCTTC
TRBV19	TRBJ1-5	-	-	CASSMARGSNQPQHF	TGTGCCAGTAGTATGGCCAGGGGAAGCAATCAGCCCCAGCATTTT
TRBV2	TRBJ1-4	TRBD1	-	CASSEALGTGGEKLFF	TGTGCCAGCAGTGAAGCGCTCGGGACAGGGGGCGAAAAACTGTTTTTT
TRBV5-1	TRBJ1-4	-	-	CASSATTEYATNEKLFF	TGCGCCAGCAGCGCAACGACAGAATATGCAACTAATGAAAAACTGTTTTTT
TRBV4-1	TRBJ2-7	TRBD1	-	CASSHLWTGTILYEQYF	TGCGCCAGCAGCCATCTTTGGACAGGGACGATTCTCTACGAGCAGTACTTC
TRBV19	TRBJ1-4	TRBD1	-	CASSTGQGGNEKLFF	TGTGCCAGTAGTACTGGACAGGGGGGAAATGAAAAACTGTTTTTT